These T cell receptor beta chains were read from a single sample in a study of T cells in tuberculosis. The method was immunoSEQ multiplex PCR; TCRdb's version includes in-frame clones alone and lacks a portion of them. Among 30,000 to 35,000 clones listed, 80% to 95% were seen once. Material for sequencing was PBMCs. The receptors derive from a donor aged 5-35 years with latent tuberculosis or without tuberculosis infection. Both conserved end residues are part of each CDR3. Each record gives: CDR3 protein, V gene.

cdr3_aa: CASSPLLAEAFF; v_call: TRBV28
cdr3_aa: CASSRTGVWAPDEQYF; v_call: TRBV11-2
cdr3_aa: CASSLVVGAPSEQYF; v_call: TRBV11-1
cdr3_aa: CASIGGYEQYF; v_call: TRBV2
cdr3_aa: CASSDPGLQPSYGYTF; v_call: TRBV6-1
cdr3_aa: CASSYTSNEQFF; v_call: TRBV27
cdr3_aa: CASSPLGQGFNEQFF; v_call: TRBV18
cdr3_aa: CASSSAGKADTQYF; v_call: TRBV28
cdr3_aa: CASSTREYSNQPQYF; v_call: TRBV6-5
cdr3_aa: CASSLGQKTGTGVQPQHF; v_call: TRBV7-9
cdr3_aa: CASSNPAREKLFF; v_call: TRBV6-5
cdr3_aa: CATSRDLLAGTETQYF; v_call: TRBV15
cdr3_aa: CASSQGGSTQYF; v_call: TRBV4-1
cdr3_aa: CASSGTAGGLSSYNEQFF; v_call: TRBV5-1
cdr3_aa: CASIPTGAETQYF; v_call: TRBV27
cdr3_aa: CASSRRDQETQYF; v_call: TRBV18
cdr3_aa: CASSPGNFDTGELFF; v_call: TRBV10-1
cdr3_aa: CASSVTGGWVTGELFF; v_call: TRBV7-2
cdr3_aa: CASSLRGTEAFF; v_call: TRBV28
cdr3_aa: CASSIQGPYSNQPQHF; v_call: TRBV2
cdr3_aa: CASSPRLTGQETQYF; v_call: TRBV18
cdr3_aa: CASSLALDRAHIGKKLFF; v_call: TRBV7-2
cdr3_aa: CASSLFGTGFVLGYNEQFF; v_call: TRBV27
cdr3_aa: CASSPWTGAWPGNQPQHF; v_call: TRBV28
cdr3_aa: CAISETTNRGIYEQYF; v_call: TRBV10-3
cdr3_aa: CASTLDRPNYGYTF; v_call: TRBV19
cdr3_aa: CASSSLADTMTDTQYF; v_call: TRBV5-1
cdr3_aa: CASSIIMNTEAFF; v_call: TRBV27
cdr3_aa: CASIMLGGFLSSGNTIYF; v_call: TRBV7-9
cdr3_aa: CASRQRGNNEQFF; v_call: TRBV5-7
cdr3_aa: CSAGRGAFYNEQFF; v_call: TRBV29-1
cdr3_aa: CASSQGTGQGNRSNQPQHF; v_call: TRBV4-1
cdr3_aa: CASSSGSLDGVETETQYF; v_call: TRBV13
cdr3_aa: CAWSPGLNQPQHF; v_call: TRBV30
cdr3_aa: CASSARGDSNSGNTIYF; v_call: TRBV9
cdr3_aa: CASTPTGNSNQPQHF; v_call: TRBV19
cdr3_aa: CASSFRENSYEQYF; v_call: TRBV18
cdr3_aa: CASSLATSSLTHEQFF; v_call: TRBV7-9
cdr3_aa: CASSLRDGYTF; v_call: TRBV27
cdr3_aa: CASSVRGGRNEQFF; v_call: TRBV27
cdr3_aa: CASGTGTTYEQYF; v_call: TRBV10-2
cdr3_aa: CASSSQGWGTIYF; v_call: TRBV5-5
cdr3_aa: CASSPGGRITTNEKLFF; v_call: TRBV5-1
cdr3_aa: CASSLGYAIKRNNEQFF; v_call: TRBV7-2
cdr3_aa: CASSIESATGNTGELFF; v_call: TRBV19
cdr3_aa: CASSLGQGAHLDYGYTF; v_call: TRBV5-1
cdr3_aa: CASRPDSYEQYF; v_call: TRBV7-9
cdr3_aa: CASSGEVVGQPQHF; v_call: TRBV2
cdr3_aa: CASSLGLRDRGLKEQYF; v_call: TRBV5-6
cdr3_aa: CASSVGLGQGMGYEQYF; v_call: TRBV9
cdr3_aa: CASSLDSFTDTQYF; v_call: TRBV7-2
cdr3_aa: CASSALAGARTDTQYF; v_call: TRBV6-4